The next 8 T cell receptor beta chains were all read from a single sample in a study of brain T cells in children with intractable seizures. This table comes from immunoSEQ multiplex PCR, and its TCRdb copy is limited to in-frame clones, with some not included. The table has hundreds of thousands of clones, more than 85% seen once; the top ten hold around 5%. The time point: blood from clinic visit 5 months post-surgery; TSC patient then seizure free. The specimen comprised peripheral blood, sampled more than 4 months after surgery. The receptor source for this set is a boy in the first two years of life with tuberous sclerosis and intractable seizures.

CDR3 sequence (DNA): TGTGCCAGCAGTTTAAGGACAGGGTTTCGTCAGCCCCAGCATTTT. Its protein product is CASSLRTGFRQPQHF. V usage is TRBV28 and J usage is TRBJ1-5, with TRBD1 matching over 8 bases. This CDR3 is built from 15 residues. CDR1 MDHEN and CDR2 SYDVKM come from the germline V gene. With 2 bases clipped from V and 6 bases from J, the junction kept 6 bases outside the gene matches.

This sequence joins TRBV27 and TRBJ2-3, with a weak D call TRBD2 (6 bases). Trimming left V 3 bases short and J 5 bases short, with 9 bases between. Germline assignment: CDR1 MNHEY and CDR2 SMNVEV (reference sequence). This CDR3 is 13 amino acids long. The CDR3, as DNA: TGTGCCAGCAGTTTTGTGCGGGGAGATACGCAGTATTTT. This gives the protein CASSFVRGDTQYF.

As DNA, the CDR3 is TGCGCCAGCCCCAGGTACGAGCAGTACTTC. It specifies CASPRYEQYF. The J gene is TRBJ2-7, the V gene TRBV5-1; D gene uncertain. In germline, CDR1 is SGHRS, CDR2 YFSETQ. The CDR3 extends over 10 amino acids. The germline V and J ends were trimmed by 7 bases and 4 bases, with 6 bases remaining between them.

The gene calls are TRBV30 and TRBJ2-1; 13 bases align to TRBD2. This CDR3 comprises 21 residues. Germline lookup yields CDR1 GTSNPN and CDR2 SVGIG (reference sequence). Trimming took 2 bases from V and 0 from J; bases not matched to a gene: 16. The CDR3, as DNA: TGTGCCTGGAGTACCCCTCGGACTAGCGGGAGTGCCAAGAGCTCCTACAATGAGCAGTTCTTC. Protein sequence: CAWSTPRTSGSAKSSYNEQFF.

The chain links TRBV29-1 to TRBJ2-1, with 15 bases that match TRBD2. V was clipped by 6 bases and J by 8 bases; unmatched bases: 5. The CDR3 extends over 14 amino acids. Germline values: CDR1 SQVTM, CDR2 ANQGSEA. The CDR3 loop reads CSVRTSGRADEQFF. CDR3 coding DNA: TGCAGCGTGAGGACTAGCGGGAGGGCCGATGAGCAGTTCTTC.

This CDR3 reads CASSPRAGLYYGYTF. CDR3 coding DNA: TGTGCCAGCTCACCCCGTGCAGGGTTGTACTATGGCTACACCTTC. The chain is built from TRBV18 and TRBJ1-2, with D perhaps matching TRBD1 (5 bases). Germline V CDR1 and CDR2: KGHSH, LQKENI. Trimming shortened V by 3 bases and J by 3 bases, and 14 bases separated the two germline ends. This CDR3 has 15 residues.

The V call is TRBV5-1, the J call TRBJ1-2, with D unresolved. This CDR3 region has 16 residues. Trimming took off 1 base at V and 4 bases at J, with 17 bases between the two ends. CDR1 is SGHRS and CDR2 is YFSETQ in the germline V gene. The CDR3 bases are TGCGCCAGCAGCTTGTTCCCCAGGTCGGGCCCCTATGGCTACACCTTC. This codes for CASSLFPRSGPYGYTF.

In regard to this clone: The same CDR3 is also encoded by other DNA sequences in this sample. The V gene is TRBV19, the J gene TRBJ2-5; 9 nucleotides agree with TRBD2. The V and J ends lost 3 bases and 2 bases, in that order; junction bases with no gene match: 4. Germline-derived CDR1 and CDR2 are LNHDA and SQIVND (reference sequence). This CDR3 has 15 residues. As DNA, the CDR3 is TGTGCCAGTAGTATTCTAGCGGGGATACAAGAGACCCAGTACTTC. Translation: CASSILAGIQETQYF.